This T cell receptor beta chain is drawn from a study of control samples from healthy donors and cancer patients. The germline CDR1 and CDR2 sequences are MNHEY and SVGEGT. V lost 4 bases to trimming and J lost 7 bases, with 12 bases between them. CDR3 length equals 13 residues. Sequencing was performed with immunoSEQ multiplex PCR; in TCRdb, only in-frame clones are kept and a portion is missing. The data show 53,000 or so clones, 75% to 90% seen once. This sequence originates from a man between 60 and 75 years old with head and neck cancer. Sequencing was done on a sample of PBMCs. The rearrangement uses TRBV6-2 or TRBV6-3 and TRBJ2-3; D remains ambiguous. In nucleotides, the CDR3 is TGTGCCAGCAGTTCGGATGGAGCTTATACGCAGTATTTT. Translation gives CASSSDGAYTQYF.